Listed here are 7 T cell receptor beta chains from one sample, sequenced in a study of cytomegalovirus exposure and HLA in healthy donors (dated by TCRdb to 2017 to 2019). The library relied on the immunoSEQ multiplex PCR assay. The multiplex PCR relied on a mix of 60 forward primers for TCR Vbeta segments and 13 reverse primers for TCR Jbeta segments. TCRdb holds this immuneACCESS table with in-frame rearrangements only. Some clones are missing; in checked studies, unresolved V genes explain under half, and the rest has no known cause. This sample gives 150,000 to 200,000 clones in total; 60% to 80% of them show up just once. In total, the top ten clones hold about 2.9% of the sample. The sample was PBMCs. These receptors all stem from a female donor in good health and CMV-seronegative.

The table lists this clone with a few counts. The chain uses TRBV7-3 and TRBJ2-1; 9 bases agree with TRBD2. With 2 bases clipped from V and 1 base from J, the junction kept 3 bases outside the gene matches. CDR1 SGHTA and CDR2 FQGTGA come from the germline V gene. This CDR3 contains 16 residues. CDR3 amino acids: CASSLGGGVSYNEQFF. CDR3 in DNA: TGTGCCAGCAGCTTAGGCGGGGGGGTTTCCTACAATGAGCAGTTCTTC.

The chain carries TRBV6-5 and TRBJ2-3; TRBD1 might be the D (6 bases). This CDR3 comprises 13 residues. CDR1 MNHEY and CDR2 SVGAGI come from the germline V gene. The ends were cut back, 7 bases at V and 5 bases at J, with 13 bases in the middle. CDR3 sequence: CASTQQGLDTQYF. As DNA, the CDR3 is TGTGCCAGCACCCAACAGGGTCTAGATACGCAGTATTTT.

This clone was detected only once. J is TRBJ2-5 and V is TRBV15, with 8 bases that match TRBD1. Germline V gives CDR1 LNHNV, CDR2 YYDKDF (reference sequence). The CDR3 sequence is 13 residues long. Trimming removed 1 base from V and 9 bases from J; junction bases left unmatched: 4. CDR3 sequence (DNA): TGTGCCACCAGCAGAGGACAGGGGTCGGCCCAGTACTTC. Translated, it gives CATSRGQGSAQYF.

This clone has more than one count but fewer than ten. This chain uses TRBV30 with TRBJ1-2; 11 bases agree with TRBD1. The germline V gene has CDR1 GTSNPN and CDR2 SVGIG (reference sequence). Losses at the gene ends were 5 bases for V and 7 bases for J; bases not matched to a gene: 12. There are 15 residues in the CDR3. CDR3 in amino acids: CAWGPGQGVCGGYTF. CDR3 in DNA: TGTGCCTGGGGGCCGGGACAGGGGGTTTGTGGTGGCTACACCTTC.

V usage is TRBV5-6 and J usage is TRBJ2-5, with D tentatively TRBD1 (6 bases). The CDR3 has 17 amino acids. V was shortened by 3 bases and J by 0 bases, with 18 bases between the two germline ends. The germline V gene encodes CDR1 SGHDT and CDR2 YYEEEE. For the CDR3, the DNA is TGTGCCAGCAGCTACTCTTGGGACACCTATCACCAAGAGACCCAGTACTTC. Its translation: CASSYSWDTYHQETQYF.

The chain is built from TRBV10-3 and TRBJ2-7; TRBD1 aligns across 9 bases. Germline loops: CDR1 ENHRY, CDR2 SYGVKD. The J segment lost 3 bases and the V segment lost 5 bases, leaving 5 bases of the junction unmatched. The CDR3 covers 14 residues. CDR3 nucleotides: TGTGCCATCAGTACCGGGACAGGGATCTACGAGCAGTACTTC. Translation gives CAISTGTGIYEQYF.

V usage is TRBV2 and J usage is TRBJ1-5; no clear D gene. This CDR3 spans 13 amino acids. Germline CDR1 SNHLY, CDR2 FYNNEI. Trimming pared 2 bases from V and 7 bases from J, leaving 9 bases between. CDR3 sequence reads: CASSEFWEQPQHF. CDR3 bases: TGTGCCAGCAGTGAATTCTGGGAGCAGCCCCAGCATTTT.